Below, 23 T cell receptor beta chains from the same sample are listed, as sequenced in a study of cytomegalovirus exposure and HLA in healthy donors (dated by TCRdb to about 2017). The library was produced with the immunoSEQ multiplex PCR assay. A mixture of 60 forward primers for TCR Vbeta segments and 13 reverse primers for TCR Jbeta segments was used in the multiplex PCR. In TCRdb, the immuneACCESS table is reduced to in-frame sequences with V and J assigned. These tables do not hold every clone; where another copy was compared, an unresolved V gene accounts for under half, and the others remain unexplained. This sample's table carries about 55,000 clones. 8.9% of the sample is held by the ten biggest clonotypes. The specimen was PBMCs. The receptor set was obtained from a man aged 45 to 65 in good health and CMV-seropositive.

The chain employs TRBV27 and TRBJ1-2; maybe TRBD1 (6 bases). Trimming cost V 2 bases and J 6 bases, with 10 bases left between them. The CDR3 sequence is 13 residues long. Germline V gene lookup returns CDR1 MNHEY and CDR2 SMNVEV (reference sequence). The CDR3 sequence: CASSLRGLDGYTF. CDR3 nucleotides: TGTGCCAGCAGTTTAAGGGGGTTGGATGGCTACACCTTC.

The chain recombines TRBV11-2 with TRBJ2-7; 12 bases are a match to TRBD2. V shed 0 bases, J shed 4 bases, and the junction held 4 bases outside the gene matches. The germline V gene has CDR1 SGHAT and CDR2 FQNNGV. This CDR3 contains 16 residues. The CDR3 DNA is TGTGCCAGCAGCTTAGATAGACTAGCGGGAGTTTACGAGCAGTACTTC. Its protein product is CASSLDRLAGVYEQYF. Supplemented by reference TRBV11-2 and TRBJ2-7, the full variable domain reads EAGVAQSPRYKIIEKRQSVAFWCNPISGHATLYWYQQILGQGPKLLIQFQNNGVVDDSQLPKDRFSAERLKGVDSTLKIQPAKLEDSAVYLCASSLDRLAGVYEQYFGPGTRLTVT.

The chain employs TRBV4-2 and TRBJ2-3; the D gene is possibly TRBD1 (5 bases). Germline V gene sequence: CDR1 LGHNA, CDR2 YNFKEQ. The CDR3 loop spans 15 amino acids. Trimming left V 0 bases short and J 4 bases short, with 11 bases between. DNA for the CDR3: TGTGCCAGCAGCCAAGATCCCCAGGGCGCAGATACGCAGTATTTT. Its translation is CASSQDPQGADTQYF.

The chain joins TRBV28 to TRBJ2-1; 7 nucleotides align to TRBD1. Germline assignment: CDR1 MDHEN and CDR2 SYDVKM. The CDR3 has 17 residues. The V segment lost 4 bases and the J segment 5 bases; nucleotides outside the gene matches: 14. This CDR3 reads CASSSSAGGTPDNEQFF. CDR3 DNA sequence: TGTGCCAGCAGTTCCTCGGCAGGGGGTACCCCCGACAATGAGCAGTTCTTC.

CDR3 nucleotides: TGTGCCAGTAGTATTGGCAGGGGCGATGAGCAGTTCTTC. Encoded protein: CASSIGRGDEQFF. The V gene is TRBV19, the J gene TRBJ2-1, with D perhaps matching TRBD1 (6 bases). Trimming removed 3 bases at V and 8 bases at J, with 11 bases between. The germline CDR1 and CDR2 sequences are LNHDA and SQIVND (reference sequence). The CDR3 totals 13 residues.

The chain combines TRBV28 with TRBJ1-1, with a tentative D call TRBD1 (6 bases). CDR1 MDHEN and CDR2 SYDVKM come from the germline V gene. The CDR3 loop spans 14 amino acids. V lost 5 bases and J 6 bases, leaving 16 bases between the germline ends. This chain's CDR3 is CASSPGTFGAEAFF. The CDR3 coding sequence is TGTGCCAGCAGTCCCGGGACATTCGGCGCTGAAGCTTTCTTT.

Comment on this clone: The sample carries other DNA sequences with the same CDR3. The V and J genes are TRBV20-1 and TRBJ2-1; D is undetermined. Trimming removed 3 bases at V and 4 bases at J, with 4 bases between. This CDR3 is built from 11 residues. CDR1 is DFQATT and CDR2 is SNEGSKA in the germline V gene (reference sequence). This CDR3 reads CSASTYNEQFF. The CDR3 DNA follows: TGCAGTGCTAGTACTTACAATGAGCAGTTCTTC.

The J gene is TRBJ2-3, the V gene TRBV7-2; 11 bases map to TRBD2. CDR3 length equals 17 residues. In germline, CDR1 is SGHTA, CDR2 FQGNSA. V lost 4 bases, J lost 1 base, and 7 bases stayed unmatched. The CDR3 DNA reads as TGTGCCAGCAGCTCCTCACTAGCGGGGGAAGGCACAGATACGCAGTATTTT. It encodes CASSSSLAGEGTDTQYF.

The chain employs TRBV27 and TRBJ1-1, with TRBD1 as a possible D gene (6 bases). The CDR3 spans 16 residues. Trimming shortened V by 4 bases and J by 7 bases, and 22 bases separated the two germline ends. The germline CDR1 and CDR2 sequences are MNHEY and SMNVEV (reference sequence). For the CDR3, the DNA is TGTGCCAGCAGTTCACAGGGAGCGTCGATCCCGATTGAAGCTTTCTTT. This sequence encodes CASSSQGASIPIEAFF.

The chain carries TRBV28 and TRBJ1-2, with 8 bases that match TRBD1. Germline CDR1 and CDR2: MDHEN and SYDVKM. Germline trimming cut 1 base from V and 7 bases from J; bases unmatched to any gene: 14. There are 17 residues in the CDR3. CDR3 region: CASSLLILRTGQGGYTF. In DNA, the CDR3 is TGTGCCAGCAGTTTATTAATCTTACGGACAGGGCAGGGTGGCTACACCTTC.

The J gene is TRBJ2-1, the V gene TRBV29-1; 7 bases agree with TRBD2. The trim removed 0 bases at V and 5 bases at J, leaving 13 bases unmatched. CDR3 length: 17 amino acids. CDR1 and CDR2 (germline): SQVTM, ANQGSEA. CDR3 protein: CSVEDGASGPTDNEQFF. CDR3 DNA sequence: TGCAGCGTTGAAGATGGGGCTAGCGGACCTACCGACAATGAGCAGTTCTTC.

Of note for this clone: Relative to the germline gene, one junction end is altered; a read error may explain this. The chain uses TRBV18 and TRBJ2-5; 7 bases are shared with TRBD1. This CDR3 spans 15 amino acids. Germline V gene data show CDR1 as KGHSH and CDR2 as LQKENI. The CDR3 loop reads CASPPPGQPQETQYF. DNA for the CDR3: TGTGCCAGCCCACCACCGGGACAGCCCCAAGAGACCCAGTACTTC. The whole variable domain, filled in from reference TRBV18 and TRBJ2-5, reads NAGVMQNPRHLVRRRGQEARLRCSPMKGHSHVYWYRQLPEEGLKFMVYLQKENIIDESGMPKERFSAEFPKEGPSILRIQQVVRGDSAAYFCASPPPGQPQETQYFGPGTRLLVL.

The V and J genes are TRBV4-3 and TRBJ2-3; TRBD2 matches 10 bases. After removal of 5 bases from V and 2 bases from J, the junction contained 7 bases not matched to a gene. Germline CDR1 reads LGHNA; CDR2 reads YSLEER. This CDR3 is built from 16 residues. CDR3 residues: CASSFRAGGFTDTQYF. Written as DNA, the CDR3 is TGCGCCAGCAGCTTTCGAGCGGGAGGGTTCACAGATACGCAGTATTTT.

The chain uses TRBV4-3 and TRBJ1-1; perhaps TRBD1 as D (6 bases). The CDR3 length is 14 residues. The germline CDR1 and CDR2 sequences are LGHNA and YSLEER. V was clipped by 4 bases and J by 3 bases, with 12 bases between them. The CDR3 loop reads CASSPAGGDTEAFF. In DNA form, the CDR3 reads TGCGCCAGCAGCCCGGCGGGGGGCGACACTGAAGCTTTCTTT.

The chain employs TRBV4-3 and TRBJ1-1, with 8 bases fitting TRBD1. The CDR3 totals 14 residues. V gave up 5 bases and J gave up 4 bases; unmatched junction bases: 6. Per the germline V gene, CDR1 is LGHNA and CDR2 is YSLEER. CDR3 nucleotides: TGCGCCAGCAGCTTAATCAGGGGGCCCACTGAAGCTTTCTTT. Amino acids: CASSLIRGPTEAFF.

The rearrangement uses TRBV29-1 and TRBJ2-7; D might be TRBD2 (6 bases). Germline V lookup: CDR1 SQVTM, CDR2 ANQGSEA. Trimming shortened V by 4 bases and J by 5 bases, and 15 bases separated the two germline ends. The length of the CDR3 is 13 residues. The CDR3 here is CSVGTLAGNEQYF. DNA for the CDR3: TGCAGCGTTGGGACTCTTGCGGGGAACGAGCAGTACTTC.

The chain joins TRBV6-1 to TRBJ2-6; tentatively, D is TRBD1 (5 bases). Trimming took off 2 bases at V and 5 bases at J, with 7 bases between the two ends. The CDR3 contains 14 residues. CDR1 MNHNS and CDR2 SASEGT come from the germline V gene. The CDR3 DNA sequence: TGTGCCAGCAGTGAACCAGGGTGGGCCAACGTCCTGACTTTC. This encodes CASSEPGWANVLTF.

The chain employs TRBV5-8 and TRBJ1-1; D is unclear. CDR1 and CDR2 (germline): SGHTS, YDEGEE. The V and J ends lost 3 bases and 7 bases respectively, with 4 bases between them. CDR3 length: 10 amino acids. In DNA, the CDR3 is TGTGCCAGCAGCTCCCTTGAAGCTTTCTTT. It codes for CASSSLEAFF.

J is TRBJ1-1 and V is TRBV2; no clear D gene. From germline, CDR1 is SNHLY and CDR2 FYNNEI. V was trimmed by 7 bases and J by 3 bases, leaving 9 bases between them. This CDR3 is built from 12 residues. The CDR3 nucleotides read TGTGCCAGCACGGGCGGGGACACTGAAGCTTTCTTT. Protein product: CASTGGDTEAFF. Combining the CDR3 with reference TRBV2 and TRBJ1-1 gives the whole variable domain EPEVTQTPSHQVTQMGQEVILRCVPISNHLYFYWYRQILGQKVEFLVSFYNNEISEKSEIFDDQFSVERPDGSNFTLKIRSTKLEDSAMYFCASTGGDTEAFFGQGTRLTVV.

The chain has TRBV12-5 and TRBJ1-1; no definite D call. V was pared by 3 bases and J by 0 bases, with 8 bases between. The V gene's germline CDR1 is LGHNT and CDR2 FRNRAP. This CDR3 region has 14 residues. The CDR3 is CASGFGGLNTEAFF. The CDR3 DNA reads TGTGCTAGTGGTTTTGGCGGTCTGAACACTGAAGCTTTCTTT.

V gene TRBV5-1 combines with J gene TRBJ1-2, with D perhaps TRBD1 (6 bases). Germline V lookup: CDR1 SGHRS, CDR2 YFSETQ. Deletions cut 4 bases from V and 0 bases from J, with 19 bases between. The CDR3 runs to 17 residues. The CDR3 DNA sequence: TGCGCCAGCAGCCTCTCTCCCAGGCAGGGGCCTAACTATGGCTACACCTTC. Its protein is CASSLSPRQGPNYGYTF.

J is TRBJ1-2 and V is TRBV5-4; 8 bases map to TRBD1. Germline-derived CDR1 and CDR2 are SGHNT and YYREEE (reference sequence). With V trimmed by 2 bases and J by 2 bases, 11 bases remained unmatched. This CDR3 spans 17 amino acids. The CDR3 DNA is TGTGCCAGCAGCTTTGGCGGTTCCCGGACAGGGAACTATGGCTACACCTTC. Protein: CASSFGGSRTGNYGYTF.

The chain employs TRBV11-2 and TRBJ1-1, with 10 bases that match TRBD1. Looked up from germline, CDR1 is SGHAT and CDR2 is FQNNGV. This CDR3 contains 15 residues. Trimming cost V 4 bases and J 5 bases; bases outside gene matches: 7. CDR3 region: CASSSGTGAATEAFF. In DNA form, the CDR3 reads TGTGCCAGCAGCTCCGGGACAGGGGCGGCGACTGAAGCTTTCTTT.